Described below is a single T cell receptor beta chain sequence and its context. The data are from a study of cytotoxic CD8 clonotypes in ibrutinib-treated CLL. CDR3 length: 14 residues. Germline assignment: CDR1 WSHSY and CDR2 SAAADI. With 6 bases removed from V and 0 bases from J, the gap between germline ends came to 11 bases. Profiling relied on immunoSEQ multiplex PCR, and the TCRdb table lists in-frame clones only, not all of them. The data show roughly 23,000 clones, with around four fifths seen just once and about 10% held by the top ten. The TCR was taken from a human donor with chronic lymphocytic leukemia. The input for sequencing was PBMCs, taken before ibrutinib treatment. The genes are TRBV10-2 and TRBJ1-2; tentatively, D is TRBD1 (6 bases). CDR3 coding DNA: TGCGCCAGCAGCCGGGACACAGCTAACTATGGCTACACCTTC. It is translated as CASSRDTANYGYTF.